Listed here are 23 T cell receptor beta chains from one sample, sequenced in a study of blood T cell repertoires in COVID-19. Method: immunoSEQ multiplex PCR; TCRdb's copy keeps in-frame clones and lacks some. In the table there are about 320,000 clones, more than 80% of which are singletons. Sequences were obtained from peripheral blood. The receptors stem from a man younger than 30 who had recovered from COVID-19.

This clone showed up just once. The rearrangement uses TRBV11-2 and TRBJ2-4; 11 bases are a match to TRBD1. The germline V gene has CDR1 SGHAT and CDR2 FQNNGV. V lost 3 bases, J lost 2 bases, and 3 bases stayed unmatched. The CDR3 covers 16 residues. The CDR3 is CASSFGTGGTKNIQYF. The DNA of the CDR3 is TGTGCCAGCAGCTTCGGGACAGGGGGAACCAAAAACATTCAGTACTTC. The full variable domain, in which reference TRBV11-2 and TRBJ2-4 provide the parts outside the CDR3, is EAGVAQSPRYKIIEKRQSVAFWCNPISGHATLYWYQQILGQGPKLLIQFQNNGVVDDSQLPKDRFSAERLKGVDSTLKIQPAKLEDSAVYLCASSFGTGGTKNIQYFGAGTRLSVL.

This clone was recorded a few times. The chain carries TRBV5-6 and TRBJ1-6; D unresolved. Germline V lookup: CDR1 SGHDT, CDR2 YYEEEE. The CDR3 runs to 14 residues. Deletions cut 5 bases from V and 4 bases from J, with 10 bases between. The CDR3 nucleotides are TGTGCCAGCAGTTTTAGTGGTTATAATTCACCCCTCCACTTT. Translation gives CASSFSGYNSPLHF. The full variable domain, its missing parts supplied by reference TRBV5-6 and TRBJ1-6, is DAGVTQSPTHLIKTRGQQVTLRCSPKSGHDTVSWYQQALGQGPQFIFQYYEEEERQRGNFPDRFSGHQFPNYSSELNVNALLLGDSALYLCASSFSGYNSPLHFGNGTRLTVT.

This clone came up once. This chain uses TRBV30 with TRBJ1-5; D not certain. The germline V gene has CDR1 GTSNPN and CDR2 SVGIG (reference sequence). This CDR3 is built from 13 residues. V was pared by 0 bases and J by 2 bases, with 5 bases between. The CDR3 loop is CAWSVSGNQPQHF. CDR3 DNA sequence: TGTGCCTGGAGTGTTAGTGGCAATCAGCCCCAGCATTTT.

V is TRBV2 and J is TRBJ1-2; TRBD1 agrees at 9 bases. This CDR3 contains 13 residues. Germline V lookup: CDR1 SNHLY, CDR2 FYNNEI. V shed 6 bases and J 3 bases; nucleotides not matched to a gene: 2. The CDR3 loop is CASRDRGDYGYTF. CDR3 coding DNA: TGTGCCAGCAGAGACAGGGGGGACTATGGCTACACCTTC.

The V call is TRBV9, the J call TRBJ2-1; no firm D call. The V gene lost 4 bases and the J gene lost 5 bases, with 7 bases spanning the gap. The CDR3 length is 12 residues. Germline V lookup: CDR1 SGDLS, CDR2 YYNGEE. CDR3 DNA: TGTGCCAGCAGCCAGGCAGACAATGAGCAGTTCTTC. Translation gives CASSQADNEQFF. The variable domain in full, completed from reference TRBV9 and TRBJ2-1, reads DSGVTQTPKHLITATGQRVTLRCSPRSGDLSVYWYQQSLDQGLQFLIQYYNGEERAKGNILERFSAQQFPDLHSELNLSSLELGDSALYFCASSQADNEQFFGPGTRLTVL.

J is TRBJ2-1 and V is TRBV4-1; 9 bases are shared with TRBD2. Germline V gives CDR1 MGHRA, CDR2 YSYEKL. V was clipped by 3 bases and J by 4 bases; unmatched bases: 13. CDR3 length: 18 amino acids. CDR3 DNA sequence: TGCGCCAGCAGCCAGCCTACCCCGGGACTAGCTATTTACAATGAGCAGTTCTTC. Protein product: CASSQPTPGLAIYNEQFF.

J is TRBJ1-1 and V is TRBV6-5, with D uncertain. This CDR3 comprises 15 residues. With 0 bases removed from V and 3 bases from J, the gap between germline ends came to 11 bases. Looked up from germline, CDR1 is MNHEY and CDR2 is SVGAGI. CDR3 coding DNA: TGTGCCAGCAGTTACTCGTGGTTACACGACACTGAAGCTTTCTTT. As protein: CASSYSWLHDTEAFF.

The chain has TRBV6-5 and TRBJ1-2; 9 bases line up with TRBD1. V trimming: 6 bases; J trimming: 8 bases; junction bases outside the gene matches: 13. The CDR3 extends over 15 amino acids. Germline values: CDR1 MNHEY, CDR2 SVGAGI. CDR3: CASRMTGTGNHGYTF. As DNA, the CDR3 is TGTGCCAGCAGAATGACCGGGACAGGGAACCACGGCTACACCTTC.

This chain connects TRBV20-1 to TRBJ2-7; the D is unclear. Trimming pared 3 bases from V and 2 bases from J, leaving 5 bases between. Looked up from germline, CDR1 is DFQATT and CDR2 is SNEGSKA (reference sequence). CDR3 length: 11 residues. The CDR3 coding sequence is TGCAGTGCTAGCAGGCCCTACGAGCAGTACTTC. Encoded protein: CSASRPYEQYF.

This chain uses TRBV11-3 with TRBJ2-5; 7 bases fit TRBD1. Germline loops: CDR1 SGHNT, CDR2 YENEEA. CDR3 length: 14 amino acids. V was pared by 6 bases and J by 2 bases, with 6 bases of the junction left unmatched. The CDR3 coding sequence is TGTGCCAGCAGTCTGGACAGGTCACAAGAGACCCAGTACTTC. Translation: CASSLDRSQETQYF.

This chain links TRBV19 with TRBJ2-7; TRBD2 agrees at 8 bases. This CDR3 comprises 15 residues. Germline CDR1 is LNHDA and CDR2 is SQIVND (reference sequence). V was pared by 6 bases and J by 7 bases, with 14 bases of the junction left unmatched. CDR3 residues: CASRSGTRDIEEQYF. CDR3 nucleotides: TGTGCCAGTAGGTCCGGGACTAGGGACATCGAGGAGCAGTACTTC.

A single count supports this clone. V is TRBV10-3 and J is TRBJ1-2; possibly TRBD1 for D (6 bases). The CDR3 runs to 13 residues. The germline CDR1 and CDR2 sequences are ENHRY and SYGVKD. The V end lost 5 bases, the J end lost 6 bases, and 13 bases lay between the germline ends. The CDR3 is CAISPQGSDGYTF. CDR3 DNA: TGTGCCATCAGTCCACAGGGTAGCGATGGCTACACCTTC.

V usage is TRBV24-1 and J usage is TRBJ1-2; the match to TRBD1 covers 10 bases. The ends lost 4 bases at V and 1 base at J; junction bases unmatched: 11. Germline lookup yields CDR1 KGHDR and CDR2 SFDVKD. The CDR3 loop spans 18 amino acids. Here the CDR3 reads CATSDPGTGVLHNYGYTF. The CDR3 nucleotides read TGTGCCACCAGTGACCCCGGGACAGGGGTCCTGCATAACTATGGCTACACCTTC.

V gene TRBV5-4 combines with J gene TRBJ1-4; no definite D call. This CDR3 has 14 residues. Germline V gene lookup returns CDR1 SGHNT and CDR2 YYREEE (reference sequence). Deletions cut 4 bases from V and 8 bases from J, with 15 bases between. CDR3 DNA sequence: TGTGCCAGCAGCCTATCGCGGCTACCGGAAAAACTGTTTTTT. Protein sequence: CASSLSRLPEKLFF.

V usage is TRBV5-1 and J usage is TRBJ2-1; weak D call: TRBD2 (5 bases). This CDR3 is built from 15 residues. V was pared by 5 bases and J by 6 bases, with 18 bases between. Germline loops: CDR1 SGHRS, CDR2 YFSETQ. CDR3 amino acids: CASRFGVPMGNEQFF. In DNA form, the CDR3 reads TGCGCCAGCAGGTTCGGGGTCCCCATGGGCAATGAGCAGTTCTTC.

The chain employs TRBV27 and TRBJ2-7; a weak D match, TRBD1 (5 bases). The CDR3 runs 14 residues. In germline, CDR1 is MNHEY, CDR2 SMNVEV (reference sequence). The V end was cut by 5 bases, the J end by 2 bases, with 13 bases between. The CDR3 spells CASSPDITPYEQYF. The CDR3 DNA follows: TGTGCCAGCAGTCCGGACATTACCCCCTACGAGCAGTACTTC.

The J gene is TRBJ1-2, the V gene TRBV6-5; tentative D call: TRBD1 (6 bases). V was shortened by 5 bases and J by 2 bases, with 15 bases between the two germline ends. Germline V gene data show CDR1 as MNHEY and CDR2 as SVGAGI. This CDR3 has 15 residues. In DNA, the CDR3 is TGTGCCAGCAGTCTACAACAGGGAGTAAACTATGGCTACACCTTC. This encodes CASSLQQGVNYGYTF.

The genes are TRBV19 and TRBJ2-7, with a possible D match to TRBD1 (6 bases). V was clipped by 0 bases and J by 3 bases, with 9 bases between them. Germline V gene lookup returns CDR1 LNHDA and CDR2 SQIVND (reference sequence). This CDR3 has 14 amino acids. The CDR3 protein is CASSIDRQDYEQYF. DNA of the CDR3: TGTGCCAGTAGTATAGATCGACAGGACTACGAGCAGTACTTC.

The rearrangement joins TRBV11-2 to TRBJ2-1, with a possible D match to TRBD2 (5 bases). There are 14 residues in the CDR3. V was cut by 1 base and J by 6 bases, with 10 bases left in between. The germline V gene encodes CDR1 SGHAT and CDR2 FQNNGV. The CDR3, as DNA: TGTGCCAGCAGCTTAGCGGGGAACCTCAATGAGCAGTTCTTC. It specifies CASSLAGNLNEQFF.

This clone was seen a few times. The DNA of the CDR3 is TGTGCCAGCAGCTTACGGGGAAACACCATATATTTT. Translation: CASSLRGNTIYF. The rearrangement links TRBV7-9 to TRBJ1-3; D uncertain. Looked up from germline, CDR1 is SEHNR and CDR2 is FQNEAQ (reference sequence). V lost 2 bases to trimming and J lost 4 bases, with 3 bases between them. This CDR3 comprises 12 residues.

The genes are TRBV10-3 and TRBJ1-4, with 8 bases lining up with TRBD1. The V gene end was trimmed by 6 bases and the J gene end by 6 bases; junction bases not matched to a gene: 3. The CDR3 consists of 13 residues. From germline, CDR1 is ENHRY and CDR2 SYGVKD. CDR3 DNA: TGTGCCATCAGGTCGACAGGGGATGAAAAACTGTTTTTT. This translates into CAIRSTGDEKLFF.

This chain links TRBV15 with TRBJ1-6; D not resolved. Germline assignment: CDR1 LNHNV and CDR2 YYDKDF (reference sequence). The CDR3 is made up of 16 amino acids. The germline V and J ends were trimmed by 0 bases and 4 bases, with 10 bases remaining between them. In DNA, the CDR3 is TGTGCCACCAGCAGAGACAGGTCCCTATATAATTCACCCCTCCACTTT. Translating it yields CATSRDRSLYNSPLHF.

J is TRBJ2-5 and V is TRBV13; D might be TRBD2 (7 bases). The CDR3 contains 16 residues. Germline V gene lookup returns CDR1 PRHDT and CDR2 FYEKMQ (reference sequence). The germline V and J ends were trimmed by 1 base and 0 bases, with 12 bases remaining between them. CDR3 in amino acids: CASSLAGGGYQETQYF. The CDR3 bases are TGTGCCAGCAGCTTAGCGGGCGGGGGCTACCAAGAGACCCAGTACTTC.